A selection of T cell receptor beta chains follows, all from one sample in a study of T cell repertoires in cytomegalovirus infection. Each CDR3 protein gets one entry after TCRdb re-called the reads with MiXCR. This sample yields around 550,000 distinct CDR3 sequences, of which about a quarter are seen a single time; roughly an eighth belongs to the top ten. The specimen was PBMCs. These receptors were taken from a human donor in good health (CMV status not recorded). Some clones in this sample may be carry-over from other donors' samples. CDR3s include the opening cysteine and the closing phenylalanine or tryptophan. The order of the fields is D gene, J gene, V gene, clone size, CDR3 DNA, CDR3 protein. A D gene is named only where the DNA matches it firmly. For some rows the clone size is stated as once, few or many, or as a class when expanded; others skip it.

TRBD1	TRBJ2-1	TRBV7-7	many	TGTGCTAGCAGCGCCCGACAGGGTAGGTCCCTCGATGAGCAGTTCTTC	CASSARQGRSLDEQFF
-	TRBJ2-3	TRBV7-3	many	TGTGCCAGCAGCCAGACGCGGGGCCGAGGCACGCAGTATTTT	CASSQTRGRGTQYF
-	TRBJ2-7	TRBV28	few	TGTGCCAGCAGTTTATTCGACAAGAACTACGAGCAGTACTTC	CASSLFDKNYEQYF
TRBD2	TRBJ2-3	TRBV6-1	many	TGTGCCAGCAGCCCCGGGACTAGCGGGAGGGATACGCAGTATTTT	CASSPGTSGRDTQYF
-	TRBJ2-2	TRBV28	few	TGTGCCAGCTTCGACCAGGGGAAGCTGTTTTTT	CASFDQGKLFF
TRBD2	TRBJ2-2	TRBV24-1	-	TGTGCCACCAGTGATTTGCAAGCGGGAGGGCCCGGGGAGCTGTTTTTT	CATSDLQAGGPGELFF
-	TRBJ2-5	TRBV6-2/TRBV6-3	many	TGTGCCAGCAGTTACTCCGAAGTTAGCGAACACTCTTTCCAAGAGACCCAGTACTTC	CASSYSEVSEHSFQETQYF
TRBD1	TRBJ2-1	TRBV7-9	many	TGTGCCAGCGACAGGGGAGACAATGAGCAGTTCTTC	CASDRGDNEQFF
-	TRBJ1-1	TRBV7-9	-	TGTGCCAGCAGCCTCCCCTTTCCTACATCGGCGGATACTGAAGCTTTCTTT	CASSLPFPTSADTEAFF
TRBD2	TRBJ2-4	TRBV6-2/TRBV6-3	-	TGTGCCAGCAGTGAAGGACTAGTTCTAGCCAAAAACATTCAGTACTTC	CASSEGLVLAKNIQYF
-	TRBJ2-1	TRBV30	-	TGTGCCTGGAGTGTACTAGGGGTCCGAGGGCCATACAATGAGCAGTTCTTC	CAWSVLGVRGPYNEQFF
-	TRBJ2-2	TRBV5-6	-	TGTGCCAGCAGCCCAACTAGAAGACAGAAGGTGAGCACCGGGGAGCTGTTTTTT	CASSPTRRQKVSTGELFF
-	TRBJ2-1	TRBV7-3	few	TGTGCCAGCAGCCCCCTTAGCGGAGCTGAGCAGTTCTTC	CASSPLSGAEQFF
TRBD1	TRBJ2-7	TRBV7-9	few	TGTGCCAGCAGCCCGACCACAGGGGGCAGGATCTACGAGCAGTACTTC	CASSPTTGGRIYEQYF
-	TRBJ1-2	TRBV29-1	-	TGCAGCGCCCAGGAGGGATACTATGGCTACACCTTC	CSAQEGYYGYTF
-	TRBJ1-4	TRBV27	-	TGTGCCAGCAGTACCCGGGGAGGGCGAGCTAATGAAAAACTGTTTTTT	CASSTRGGRANEKLFF
TRBD1	TRBJ2-3	TRBV24-1	-	TGTGCCACCAGTGAGGGGACAGGGGAAGGAGATACGCAGTATTTT	CATSEGTGEGDTQYF
TRBD2	TRBJ2-1	TRBV7-2	many	TGTGCCAGCAGCCCCCTCGGGAGGGCCGCCGAGCAGTTCTTC	CASSPLGRAAEQFF
-	TRBJ2-2	TRBV7-2	many	TGTGCCAGCAGCTTAACTCGGGATTCCACCGGGGAGCTGTTTTTT	CASSLTRDSTGELFF
TRBD2	TRBJ2-1	TRBV30	-	TGTGCCTGGGGTAGACTAGCGGGCAACAATGAGCAGTTCTTC	CAWGRLAGNNEQFF
TRBD1	TRBJ2-3	TRBV20-1	-	TGCAGCGCGACCGGGACAGGGGGCAAGATGGGCACAGATACGCAGTATTTT	CSATGTGGKMGTDTQYF
-	TRBJ2-3	TRBV11-2	few	TGTGCCAGCAGCTCCGACTCGTTTCGATCAGATACGCAGTATTTT	CASSSDSFRSDTQYF
-	TRBJ1-2	TRBV12-3/TRBV12-4	-	TGTGCCAGCAGTTTAGGAGGGTCGGCCGCGCTCGGCTACACCTTC	CASSLGGSAALGYTF
-	TRBJ1-1	TRBV7-9	many	TGTGCCAGCAGCTTGATGGACACTGAAGCTTTCTTT	CASSLMDTEAFF
TRBD1	TRBJ1-5	TRBV6-1	-	TGTGCCAGCGAACAGATCGTGACAGGGGGACCCAATCAGCCCCAGCATTTT	CASEQIVTGGPNQPQHF
-	TRBJ2-5	TRBV5-1	-	TGCGCCAGCAGCTTCCGACGCGCCGGGGAGACCCAGTACTTC	CASSFRRAGETQYF
-	TRBJ2-3	TRBV11-2	few	TGTGCCAGCAGCTTAGTCCCTTCCACAAGCACAGATACGCAGTATTTT	CASSLVPSTSTDTQYF
-	TRBJ2-4	TRBV6-1	-	TGTGCCAGCAGAAAACTAGGTGAAAACATTCAGTACTTC	CASRKLGENIQYF
-	TRBJ2-1	TRBV24-1	-	TGTGCCACCAGTGACCGGACTTTCAATGAGCAGTTCTTC	CATSDRTFNEQFF
TRBD1	TRBJ1-1	TRBV29-1	few	TGCAGCGTTGATGGGCAGGGGGTACCAAACACTGAAGCTTTCTTT	CSVDGQGVPNTEAFF
-	TRBJ2-2	TRBV6-5	-	TGTGCCAGCAGTTATAGGGGTACCTATCGCGGGGCGAACACCGGGGAGCTGTTTTTT	CASSYRGTYRGANTGELFF
-	TRBJ2-7	TRBV6-2/TRBV6-3	few	TGTGCCAGCAGTTACTCTTACGAGGTACGGTCCCGTTCCTACGAGCAGTACTTC	CASSYSYEVRSRSYEQYF
-	TRBJ1-4	TRBV10-2	few	TGCGCCAGCTCAAGGGATGAAAAACTGTTTTTT	CASSRDEKLFF
TRBD1	TRBJ2-2	TRBV19	few	TGTGCCAGTAGGGGACAGCGCGAGAACACCGGGGAGCTGTTTTTT	CASRGQRENTGELFF
TRBD1	TRBJ1-5	TRBV7-2	-	TGTGCCAGCAGCTTATTTGCCAGGGGGACCAATCAGCCCCAGCATTTT	CASSLFARGTNQPQHF
-	TRBJ2-6	TRBV11-2	-	TGTGCCAGCAGCTTAAAACAGGGCTCTGGGGCCAACGTCCTGACTTTC	CASSLKQGSGANVLTF
-	TRBJ1-2	TRBV28	few	TGTGCCAGCAGTTTAGCACAGACCAACTATGGCTACACCTTC	CASSLAQTNYGYTF
TRBD2	TRBJ2-3	TRBV7-2	-	TGTGCCAGCAGCTTAGGCGGGAGGTACACAGATACGCAGTATTTT	CASSLGGRYTDTQYF
-	TRBJ2-2	TRBV4-3	few	TGCGCCAGCAGCCAGTCTGGCTTTGGGAGCACCGGGGAGCTGTTTTTT	CASSQSGFGSTGELFF
TRBD1	TRBJ2-5	TRBV5-6	-	TGTGCCAGCAGCCCGGACAGGGGGCTTCAAGAGACCCAGTACTTC	CASSPDRGLQETQYF
-	TRBJ2-1	TRBV12-3/TRBV12-4	-	TGTGCCAGCAGTCTGCTCAGTTTCTACAATGAGCAGTTCTTC	CASSLLSFYNEQFF
-	TRBJ2-3	TRBV6-2/TRBV6-3	-	TGTGCCAGCAGTTATTCCAGCCTAGCGAAGAGCACAGATACGCAGTATTTT	CASSYSSLAKSTDTQYF
-	TRBJ1-1	TRBV11-2	many	TGTGCCAGCAGCTTATCCCCTTCAGTTGCTGAAGCTTTCTTT	CASSLSPSVAEAFF
-	TRBJ2-3	TRBV7-9	few	TGTGCCAGCAGCTCTCTTAATTCAGATACGCAGTATTTT	CASSSLNSDTQYF
-	TRBJ2-1	TRBV27	-	TGTGCCAGCAGTTGGGACGGTTTAAGCTCCTACAATGAGCAGTTCTTC	CASSWDGLSSYNEQFF
-	TRBJ2-1	TRBV7-2	-	TGTGCCAGCAGCTTAGTTCGTCTAGCGAATTCGTACAATGAGCAGTTCTTC	CASSLVRLANSYNEQFF
TRBD2	TRBJ2-1	TRBV7-9	-	TGTGCCAGCAGCCCAACTAGCGCAGTCTACAATGAGCAGTTCTTC	CASSPTSAVYNEQFF
-	TRBJ2-1	TRBV7-9	-	TGTGCCACCCCCTTGCTAGGGGACTTCTCCTACAATGAGCAGTTCTTC	CATPLLGDFSYNEQFF
TRBD2	TRBJ2-2	TRBV7-2	many	TGTGCCAGCAGCTTAGTCAGCGGGAGGAACGGGGAGCTGTTTTTT	CASSLVSGRNGELFF